This T cell receptor (beta chain) was identified in a study of blood T cell repertoires in COVID-19. Study overall: Acute-phase and convalescent COVID-19 samples originated in the United States, Italy and Spain. Sources were T cells, B-cell-depleted T cells, or PBMCs; the material itself was cDNA or gDNA.

Participants' reported clinical history set cohort assignment. Per the study methods: Amplifying reference gene primers gave estimates of nucleated cell counts. The protocol was immunoSEQ multiplex PCR, while the TCRdb copy is restricted to in-frame clones and leaves out a portion. V and J calls and clone size are as listed in that table; D and trimming were resolved from the DNA. This sample has about 470,000 clones; about 85% occur once, and the top ten carry about 0.65%. Germline values: CDR1 LNHDA, CDR2 SQIVND (reference sequence). The CDR3 length is 16 residues. V was shortened by 5 bases and J by 5 bases, with 21 bases between the two germline ends.

The TCR sequence derives from a woman under 30 who had recovered from COVID-19. Sequencing was carried out using PBMCs or T cells enriched from blood (not recorded which). V gene TRBV19 combines with J gene TRBJ1-1; no firm D call. The CDR3 coding sequence is TGTGCCAGTAGTGCCGGTCGTGGAGGCTCGACGACTGAAGCTTTCTTT. It specifies CASSAGRGGSTTEAFF.